This TCR beta chain stems from a study of T cells in narcolepsy. Study-wide context: Enrolled donors included narcolepsy type 1 or type 2 patients and healthy controls. Study conclusions and caveats: Reportedly, autoreactive clonotypes were serially detected in patients' blood but not controls'.

Germline lookup yields CDR1 SGHTA and CDR2 FQGNSA. This CDR3 has 14 residues. Some clones are missing from TCRdb's copy, which holds only in-frame ones; the method was immunoSEQ multiplex PCR. The sample lists 25,000 to 30,000 clones, less than 85% occurring once. As to this clone: The antigen is not known.

V gene TRBV7-2 combines with J gene TRBJ2-7; TRBD2 might be the D (5 bases). The clonotype originates from a human donor in good health. The sample was memory (CD45RA-) CD4+ T cells from blood. The CDR3 is CAAVSVGPSYEQYF. As DNA, the CDR3 is TGTGCAGCAGTTAGCGTAGGGCCGTCCTACGAGCAGTACTTC.